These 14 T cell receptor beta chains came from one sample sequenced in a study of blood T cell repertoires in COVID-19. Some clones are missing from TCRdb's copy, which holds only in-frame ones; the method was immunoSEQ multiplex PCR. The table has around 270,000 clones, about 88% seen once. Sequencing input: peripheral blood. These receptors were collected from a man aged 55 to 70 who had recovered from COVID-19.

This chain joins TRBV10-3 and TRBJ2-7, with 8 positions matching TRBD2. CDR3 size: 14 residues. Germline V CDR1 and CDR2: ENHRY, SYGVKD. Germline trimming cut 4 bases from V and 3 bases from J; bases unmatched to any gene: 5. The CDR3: CAISGGSGVYEQYF. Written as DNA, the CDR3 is TGTGCCATCAGTGGGGGTAGCGGGGTCTACGAGCAGTACTTC.

CDR3 nucleotides: TGTGCCAGCAGCCGACAGGGACTCTCCTACGAGCAGTACTTC. Protein sequence: CASSRQGLSYEQYF. The chain couples TRBV7-6 to TRBJ2-7, with D perhaps matching TRBD1 (7 bases). Trimming removed 5 bases at V and 0 bases at J, with 11 bases between. From germline, CDR1 is SGHVS and CDR2 FNYEAQ. The CDR3 covers 14 residues.

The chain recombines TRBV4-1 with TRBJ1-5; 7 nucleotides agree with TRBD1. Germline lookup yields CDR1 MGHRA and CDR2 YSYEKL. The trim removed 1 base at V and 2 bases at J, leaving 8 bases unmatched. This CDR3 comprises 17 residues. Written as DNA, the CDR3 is TGCGCCAGCAGCCAAGGACAGGGTGCGCTCGGCAATCAGCCCCAGCATTTT. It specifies CASSQGQGALGNQPQHF.

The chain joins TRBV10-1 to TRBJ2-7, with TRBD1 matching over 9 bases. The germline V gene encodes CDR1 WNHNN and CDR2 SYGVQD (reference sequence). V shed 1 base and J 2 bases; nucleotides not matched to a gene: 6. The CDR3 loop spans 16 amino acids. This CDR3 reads CASSELGTGKPYEQYF. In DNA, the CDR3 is TGCGCCAGCAGTGAGTTGGGGACAGGGAAACCCTACGAGCAGTACTTC.

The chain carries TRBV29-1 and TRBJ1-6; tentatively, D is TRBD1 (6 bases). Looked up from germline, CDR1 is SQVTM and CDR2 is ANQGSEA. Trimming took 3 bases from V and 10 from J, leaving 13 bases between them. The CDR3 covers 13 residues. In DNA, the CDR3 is TGCAGCGTTGACACAGGGACCGGATCACCCCTCCACTTT. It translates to CSVDTGTGSPLHF.

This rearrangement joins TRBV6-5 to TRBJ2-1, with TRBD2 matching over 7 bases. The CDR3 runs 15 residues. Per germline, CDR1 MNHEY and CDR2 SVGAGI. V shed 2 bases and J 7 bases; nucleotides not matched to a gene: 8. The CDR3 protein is CASSYGGGRPNEQFF. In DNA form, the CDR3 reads TGTGCCAGCAGTTACGGGGGGGGACGGCCTAATGAGCAGTTCTTC.

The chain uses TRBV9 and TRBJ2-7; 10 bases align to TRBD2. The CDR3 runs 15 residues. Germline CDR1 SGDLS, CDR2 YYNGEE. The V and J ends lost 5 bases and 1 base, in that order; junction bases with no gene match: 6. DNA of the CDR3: TGTGCCAGCAGTCCAAGCGGGGGGGCTTCCTACGAGCAGTACTTC. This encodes CASSPSGGASYEQYF.

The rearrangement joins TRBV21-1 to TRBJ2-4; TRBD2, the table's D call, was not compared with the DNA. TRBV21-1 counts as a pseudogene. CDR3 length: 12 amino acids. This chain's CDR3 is CARTHLWTAQYF. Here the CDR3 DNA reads TGTGCCAGGACCCACCTGTGGACTGCCCAGTACTTC.

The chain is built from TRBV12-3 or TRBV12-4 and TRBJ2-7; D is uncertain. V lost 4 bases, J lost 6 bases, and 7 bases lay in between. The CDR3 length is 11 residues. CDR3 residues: CASSSRGEQYF. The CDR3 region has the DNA TGTGCCAGCAGTTCCCGAGGCGAGCAGTACTTC.

This CDR3 is CASSQGDRGLSGYEQYF. CDR3 DNA sequence: TGCGCCAGCAGTCAAGGGGACAGGGGCCTATCAGGCTACGAGCAGTACTTC. The rearrangement links TRBV23-1 to TRBJ2-7; TRBD1 matches 10 bases. TRBV23-1 is assigned to the ORF class and has an uncertain function. The CDR3 contains 17 residues. J lost 3 bases, V lost 2 bases, and 10 bases had no gene match.

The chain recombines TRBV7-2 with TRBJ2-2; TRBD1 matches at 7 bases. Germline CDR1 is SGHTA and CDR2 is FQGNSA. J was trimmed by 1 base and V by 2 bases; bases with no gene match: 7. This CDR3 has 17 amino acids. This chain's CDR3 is CASSLSNRQGNTGELFF. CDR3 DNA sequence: TGTGCCAGCAGCTTATCCAACAGACAGGGGAACACCGGGGAGCTGTTTTTT.

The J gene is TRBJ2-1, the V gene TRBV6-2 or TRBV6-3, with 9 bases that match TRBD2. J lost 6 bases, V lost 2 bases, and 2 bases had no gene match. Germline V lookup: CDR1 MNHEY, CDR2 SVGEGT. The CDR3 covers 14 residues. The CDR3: CASSYRRGGNEQFF. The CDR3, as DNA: TGTGCCAGCAGTTACCGGCGGGGGGGCAATGAGCAGTTCTTC.

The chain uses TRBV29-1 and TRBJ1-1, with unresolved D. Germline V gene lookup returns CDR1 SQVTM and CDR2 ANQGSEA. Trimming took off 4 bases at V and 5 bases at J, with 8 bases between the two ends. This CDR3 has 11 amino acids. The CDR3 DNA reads TGCAGCGTTGGGAGGGCGACTGAAGCTTTCTTT. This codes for CSVGRATEAFF.

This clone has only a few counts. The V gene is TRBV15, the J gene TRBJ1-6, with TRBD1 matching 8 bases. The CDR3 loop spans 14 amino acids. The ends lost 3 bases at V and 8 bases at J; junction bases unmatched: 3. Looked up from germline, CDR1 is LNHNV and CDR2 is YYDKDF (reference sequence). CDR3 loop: CATSSRQGYSPLHF. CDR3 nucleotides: TGTGCCACCAGCAGTAGACAGGGGTATTCACCCCTCCACTTT. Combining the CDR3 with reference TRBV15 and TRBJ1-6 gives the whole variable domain DAMVIQNPRYQVTQFGKPVTLSCSQTLNHNVMYWYQQKSSQAPKLLFHYYDKDFNNEADTPDNFQSRRPNTSFCFLDIRSPGLGDTAMYLCATSSRQGYSPLHFGNGTRLTVT.